The clone carrying this T cell receptor beta chain was seen only a few times. Its antigen is as yet unknown. TCRdb reprocessed the RT-PCR reads via MiXCR and lists one record per CDR3 protein. The sample has 600,000 to 700,000 distinct CDR3 sequences, 12% to 15% seen once. The entry originates in a study of response to subunit inactivated influenza vaccine. Findings and caveats of the study: That few new T cells are recruited by each seasonal influenza vaccination was the authors' suggestion.

The source material was PBMCs from blood, sampled less than 15 days before vaccination. The source of this sequence is a man aged 50-60 years who received an inactivated influenza vaccine.

The CDR3 DNA sequence: TGCGCCAGCAGCCAAGGGGGCGCCTACAATGAGCAGTTCTTC. This translates into CASSQGGAYNEQFF. V usage is TRBV4-1 and J usage is TRBJ2-1, with a weak D call TRBD1 (5 bases). The CDR3 covers 14 residues. Trimming left V 1 base short and J 2 bases short, with 6 bases between. The germline CDR1 and CDR2 sequences are MGHRA and YSYEKL.